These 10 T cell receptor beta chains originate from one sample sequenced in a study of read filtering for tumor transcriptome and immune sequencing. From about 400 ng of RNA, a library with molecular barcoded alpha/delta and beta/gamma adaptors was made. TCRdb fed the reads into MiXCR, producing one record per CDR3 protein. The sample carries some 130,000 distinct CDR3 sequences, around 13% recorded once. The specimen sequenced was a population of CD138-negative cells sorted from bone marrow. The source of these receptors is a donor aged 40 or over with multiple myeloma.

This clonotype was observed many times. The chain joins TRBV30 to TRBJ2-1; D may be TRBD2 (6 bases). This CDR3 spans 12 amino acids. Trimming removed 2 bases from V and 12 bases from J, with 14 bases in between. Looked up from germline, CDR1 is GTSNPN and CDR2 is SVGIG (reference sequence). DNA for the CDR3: TGTGCCTGGAGTCCCGGATGGGGAGGGCAGTTCTTC. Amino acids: CAWSPGWGGQFF.

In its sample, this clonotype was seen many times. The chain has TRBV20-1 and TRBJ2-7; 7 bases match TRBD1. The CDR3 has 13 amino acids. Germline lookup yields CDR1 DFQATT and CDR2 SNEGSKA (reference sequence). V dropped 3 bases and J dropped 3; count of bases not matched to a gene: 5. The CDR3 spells CSASWDSNYEQYF. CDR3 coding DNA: TGCAGTGCTAGCTGGGACAGCAACTACGAGCAGTACTTC.

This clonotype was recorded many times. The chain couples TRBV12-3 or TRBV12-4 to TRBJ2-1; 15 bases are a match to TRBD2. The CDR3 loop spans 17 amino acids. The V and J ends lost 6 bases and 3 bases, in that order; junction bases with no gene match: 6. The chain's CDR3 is CASSGTSGGFFYNEQFF. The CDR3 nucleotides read TGTGCCAGCAGCGGGACTAGCGGGGGGTTCTTCTACAATGAGCAGTTCTTC.

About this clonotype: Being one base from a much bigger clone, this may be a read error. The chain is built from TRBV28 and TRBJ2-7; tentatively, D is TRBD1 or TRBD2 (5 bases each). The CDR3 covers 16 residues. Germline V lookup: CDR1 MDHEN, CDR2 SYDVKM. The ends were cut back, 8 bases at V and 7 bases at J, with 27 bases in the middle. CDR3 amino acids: CASGRPGDLLPGEQYF. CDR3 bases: TGTGCCAGCGGCCGACCCGGGGACCTCCTTCCTGGGGAGCAGTACTTC.

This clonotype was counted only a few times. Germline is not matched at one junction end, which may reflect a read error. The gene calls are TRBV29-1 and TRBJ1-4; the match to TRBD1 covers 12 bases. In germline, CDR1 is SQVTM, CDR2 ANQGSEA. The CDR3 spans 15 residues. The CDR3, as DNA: TGCAGCGCCTTCATCGGGACAGGGGGCAACGAAAAACTGCTTTTT. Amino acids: CSAFIGTGGNEKLLF. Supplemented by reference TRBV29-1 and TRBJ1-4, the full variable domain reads SAVISQKPSRDICQRGTSLTIQCQVDSQVTMMFWYRQQPGQSLTLIATANQGSEATYESGFVIDKFPISRPNLTFSTLTVSNMSPEDSSIYLCSAFIGTGGNEKLLFGSGTQLSVL.

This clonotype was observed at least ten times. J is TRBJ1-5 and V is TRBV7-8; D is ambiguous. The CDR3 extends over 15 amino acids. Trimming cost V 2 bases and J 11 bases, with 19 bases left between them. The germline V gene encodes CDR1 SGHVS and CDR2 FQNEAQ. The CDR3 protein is CASSLPGSNRGAQHF. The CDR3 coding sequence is TGTGCCAGCAGCTTACCGGGCAGCAATCGAGGAGCCCAGCATTTT.

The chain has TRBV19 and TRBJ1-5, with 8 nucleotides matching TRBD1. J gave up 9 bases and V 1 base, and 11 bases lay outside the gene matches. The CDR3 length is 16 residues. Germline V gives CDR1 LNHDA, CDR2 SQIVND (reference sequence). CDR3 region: CASSIGAGGWDRPQHF. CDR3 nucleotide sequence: TGTGCCAGTAGTATAGGGGCAGGGGGCTGGGATCGGCCCCAGCATTTT.

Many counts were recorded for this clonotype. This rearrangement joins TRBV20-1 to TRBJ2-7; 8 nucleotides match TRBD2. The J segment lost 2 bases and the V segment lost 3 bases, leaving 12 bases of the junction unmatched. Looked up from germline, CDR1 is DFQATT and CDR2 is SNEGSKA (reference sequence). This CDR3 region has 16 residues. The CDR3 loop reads CSARVAGGLSAYEQYF. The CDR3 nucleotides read TGCAGTGCTAGGGTGGCGGGGGGCTTATCTGCCTACGAGCAGTACTTC.

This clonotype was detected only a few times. The CDR3 DNA reads as TGCAGCGTTGAAGGAGGGGGGACACAGAGCACAGATACGCAGTATTTT. Translating gives CSVEGGGTQSTDTQYF. V gene TRBV29-1 combines with J gene TRBJ2-3; D might be TRBD1 or TRBD2, each matching 6 bases. From germline, CDR1 is SQVTM and CDR2 ANQGSEA. CDR3 size: 16 residues. V gave up 1 base and J gave up 0 bases, with 14 bases separating them.

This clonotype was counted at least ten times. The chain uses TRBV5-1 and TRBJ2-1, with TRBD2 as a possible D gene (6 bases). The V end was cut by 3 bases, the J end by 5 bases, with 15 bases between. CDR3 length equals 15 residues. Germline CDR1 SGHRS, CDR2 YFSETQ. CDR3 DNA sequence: TGCGCCAGCAGCTCGACTAGTCTCCCAGACAATGAGCAGTTCTTC. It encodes CASSSTSLPDNEQFF.